Sequencing of this TCR beta chain was carried out in a study of T cell repertoires in cytomegalovirus infection. Study background: Indications of both CMV infection and matching HLA type were provided by public TCR beta signatures. General observations from the study: Carriage of CMV together with the relevant HLA was identifiable through cumulative public TCR beta family frequency. The ex vivo response was dominated by HLA-C-restricted CMV-specific TCR beta clonotypes.

One entry per CDR3 protein results from TCRdb running MiXCR on the reads. The sample shows roughly 640,000 distinct CDR3 sequences, roughly 26% of them seen only once. Note on this clonotype: Its antigen remains unknown.

This CDR3 comprises 17 residues. Germline CDR1 and CDR2: SGHDT and YYEEEE. The V end was cut by 0 bases, the J end by 2 bases, with 16 bases between. V usage is TRBV5-6 and J usage is TRBJ2-3, with D perhaps matching TRBD1 (5 bases). This receptor was taken from a human donor in good health (CMV status not recorded). Some clones in this sample may be carry-over from other donors' samples. Material: CD8+ T cells from PBMCs. The CDR3 DNA reads as TGTGCCAGCAGCTTGGTGGTCGGTGCAGGGTTCACAGATACGCAGTATTTT. It translates to CASSLVVGAGFTDTQYF.